The 21 T cell receptor beta chains reported below all come from one sample, sequenced in a study of T-cell reconstitution after alpha-beta-depleted transplantation in children (dated by TCRdb to 2015 to 2016). The sample's treatment or condition, from its label and the paper: allogeneic hematopoietic cell transplantation with graft depleted of TCRalphabeta T cells and CD19 B cells. The library came from PCR. Sequencing instrument: Illumina HiSeq 2500. To normalize quantification of the TCRbeta repertoire, the TCR libraries were built with molecular barcoding that relied on unique molecular identifiers. TCRdb reprocessing: public reads trimmed at Q25 with fastp, clones called with MiXCR, in-frame beta chains kept. For every CDR3 protein sequence, its rows merge into one entry that carries the most common genes and DNA. The sample data list under 850,000 distinct CDR3 sequences, and around 12% of these were observed just once. Clones ranked in the top ten supply 0.79% of the sample.

Material: PBMCs, obtained before TCRalphabeta/CD19-depleted stem cell transplant. These receptors were taken from a girl aged 2 to 10 with congenital amegakaryocytic thrombocytopenia, due to receive a stem cell transplant.

There are many counts of this clonotype. V is TRBV29-1 and J is TRBJ1-5, with 9 bases aligning to TRBD1. Germline values: CDR1 SQVTM, CDR2 ANQGSEA. The CDR3 extends over 14 amino acids. J gave up 4 bases and V 6 bases, and 7 bases lay outside the gene matches. The CDR3 coding sequence is TGCAGCGTCGCCACAGGGGGCGAGAATCAGCCCCAGCATTTT. Amino acids: CSVATGGENQPQHF.

The rearrangement joins TRBV2 to TRBJ2-1, with 7 bases aligning to TRBD2. The CDR3 spans 13 residues. Germline V gives CDR1 SNHLY, CDR2 FYNNEI. The J segment lost 12 bases and the V segment lost 8 bases, leaving 13 bases of the junction unmatched. The CDR3 region is CASEPREGSAQFF. The DNA of the CDR3 is TGTGCCAGCGAACCTAGGGAGGGGAGTGCGCAGTTCTTC.

The genes are TRBV7-9 and TRBJ1-5; 7 nucleotides line up with TRBD1. Trimming at V came to 4 bases and at J to 7 bases, leaving 7 bases not matched to a gene. The CDR3 spans 14 residues. Germline CDR1 reads SEHNR; CDR2 reads FQNEAQ (reference sequence). In nucleotides, the CDR3 is TGTGCCAGCAGCTCCGGAGACAGGGTCCAGCCCCAGCATTTT. Amino acids: CASSSGDRVQPQHF.

This clonotype was seen repeatedly, ten times or more. V and J are TRBV5-1 and TRBJ2-7; 7 bases agree with TRBD2. This CDR3 contains 16 residues. Germline CDR1 and CDR2: SGHRS and YFSETQ. Germline trimming cut 5 bases from V and 0 bases from J; bases unmatched to any gene: 11. CDR3 residues: CASSSSSAGASYEQYF. In DNA form, the CDR3 reads TGCGCCAGCAGTTCATCATCGGCGGGAGCCTCCTACGAGCAGTACTTC.

There are a few counts of this clonotype. The V and J genes are TRBV29-1 and TRBJ2-6; D is uncertain. This CDR3 has 16 residues. Deletions cut 4 bases from V and 3 bases from J, with 16 bases between. The germline gives CDR1 SQVTM, CDR2 ANQGSEA. DNA for the CDR3: TGCAGCGTTGCATTCTCCGGGCTCGGTGGGGCCAACGTCCTGACTTTC. It encodes CSVAFSGLGGANVLTF.

In this sample, this clonotype turned up many times. This chain connects TRBV5-1 to TRBJ2-3; 10 bases agree with TRBD2. V trimming: 5 bases; J trimming: 0 bases; junction bases outside the gene matches: 12. The CDR3 is made up of 18 amino acids. Germline CDR1 is SGHRS and CDR2 is YFSETQ. CDR3 residues: CASSIQREGPTSTDTQYF. In DNA, the CDR3 is TGCGCCAGCAGTATTCAGCGGGAGGGGCCCACTAGCACAGATACGCAGTATTTT.

This rearrangement joins TRBV5-1 to TRBJ2-3, with TRBD2 identical over 14 bases. J lost 4 bases, V lost 4 bases, and 5 bases had no gene match. The CDR3 runs 16 residues. Germline-derived CDR1 and CDR2 are SGHRS and YFSETQ. DNA of the CDR3: TGCGCCAGCAGCCGACTGACTAGCGGGAGGGCAGATACGCAGTATTTT. It is translated as CASSRLTSGRADTQYF.

The rearrangement uses TRBV3-1 and TRBJ2-2; D possibly corresponds to TRBD1 (5 bases). Germline-derived CDR1 and CDR2 are LGHDT and YNNKEL (reference sequence). V was trimmed by 5 bases and J by 7 bases, leaving 17 bases between them. The CDR3 has 15 residues. The CDR3 region has the DNA TGTGCCAGCAGCTACGGACATTATACGATCGGGGAGCTGTTTTTT. This codes for CASSYGHYTIGELFF.

The chain is built from TRBV12-3 or TRBV12-4 and TRBJ2-3; TRBD2 matches at 10 bases. V lost 1 base, J lost 2 bases, and 6 bases stayed unmatched. This CDR3 spans 17 amino acids. The CDR3 spells CASSLGRTSGFTDTQYF. The CDR3 DNA is TGTGCCAGCAGTTTAGGAAGGACTAGCGGCTTCACAGATACGCAGTATTTT.

This clonotype was detected only a few times. The gene calls are TRBV15 and TRBJ2-1; TRBD1 is a possible D gene (5 bases). V lost 5 bases and J 0 bases, leaving 8 bases between the germline ends. The CDR3 length is 14 residues. CDR1 is LNHNV and CDR2 is YYDKDF in the germline V gene (reference sequence). The CDR3 reads CATSARVSYNEQFF. The CDR3 coding sequence is TGTGCCACCAGCGCCAGGGTCTCCTACAATGAGCAGTTCTTC.

In its sample, this clonotype was seen a few times. The genes are TRBV5-1 and TRBJ2-3, with 13 positions matching TRBD2. The V and J ends lost 4 bases and 5 bases, in that order; junction bases with no gene match: 7. The CDR3 contains 16 residues. Germline-derived CDR1 and CDR2 are SGHRS and YFSETQ. The CDR3 here is CASSQGLAGVGDTQYF. DNA of the CDR3: TGCGCCAGCAGCCAAGGACTAGCGGGAGTTGGAGATACGCAGTATTTT.

The rearrangement uses TRBV7-6 and TRBJ1-5; D possibly corresponds to TRBD1 (6 bases). In germline, CDR1 is SGHVS, CDR2 FNYEAQ. This CDR3 has 15 amino acids. Between the trimmed V and J ends, which lost 5 bases and 0 bases, there was a span of 11 bases. The CDR3 DNA sequence: TGTGCCAGCAGCCAGGGACACTATAGCAATCAGCCCCAGCATTTT. Amino acids: CASSQGHYSNQPQHF.

J is TRBJ2-2 and V is TRBV28, with 7 positions matching TRBD1. The CDR3 sequence is 15 residues long. The germline V gene has CDR1 MDHEN and CDR2 SYDVKM. Trimming took 6 bases from V and 7 from J; bases not matched to a gene: 11. The DNA for the CDR3 is TGTGCCAGCAGCATTGAGGGGGCTAGAGACGGGGAGCTGTTTTTT. It yields the protein CASSIEGARDGELFF. The whole variable domain, remainder taken from reference TRBV28 and TRBJ2-2, is DVKVTQSSRYLVKRTGEKVFLECVQDMDHENMFWYRQDPGLGLRLIYFSYDVKMKEKGDIPEGYSVSREKKERFSLILESASTNQTSMYLCASSIEGARDGELFFGEGSRLTVL.

This clonotype was counted a few times. V and J are TRBV7-6 and TRBJ2-7; D might be TRBD1 or TRBD2, each matching 5 bases. CDR3 size: 17 residues. CDR1 is SGHVS, CDR2 FNYEAQ, per germline. V lost 5 bases and J 0 bases, leaving 20 bases between the germline ends. CDR3 sequence reads: CASSPSEWGMASYEQYF. The CDR3 DNA is TGTGCCAGCAGCCCCTCCGAATGGGGGATGGCCTCCTACGAGCAGTACTTC.

This clonotype was detected many times. The chain links TRBV29-1 to TRBJ2-2, with 11 bases matching TRBD1. Germline assignment: CDR1 SQVTM and CDR2 ANQGSEA. Germline trimming cut 4 bases from V and 7 bases from J; bases unmatched to any gene: 8. CDR3 length equals 15 residues. In nucleotides, the CDR3 is TGCAGCGTTGGGGGGACAGGGGGATTCGGCGGGGAGCTGTTTTTT. Translating it yields CSVGGTGGFGGELFF.

This clonotype was recorded at least ten times. J is TRBJ1-2 and V is TRBV20-1, with D unresolved. Trimming took 0 bases from V and 4 from J, leaving 9 bases between them. Germline V gives CDR1 DFQATT, CDR2 SNEGSKA (reference sequence). The CDR3 extends over 13 amino acids. In DNA form, the CDR3 reads TGCAGTGCTAGAGATACTAGGACCTATGGCTACACCTTC. It encodes CSARDTRTYGYTF.

This clonotype has ten or more counts. The V call is TRBV20-1, the J call TRBJ1-1; 10 nucleotides agree with TRBD1. This CDR3 has 16 amino acids. J lost 3 bases, V lost 4 bases, and 11 bases had no gene match. Germline assignment: CDR1 DFQATT and CDR2 SNEGSKA (reference sequence). Here the CDR3 reads CSATETGGAPDTEAFF. DNA for the CDR3: TGCAGTGCTACCGAGACAGGGGGCGCCCCGGACACTGAAGCTTTCTTT.

This clonotype has a count of ten or more. A junction boundary mismatches the germline segment, possibly from a read error. The rearrangement uses TRBV5-1 and TRBJ2-5; 9 nucleotides line up with TRBD1. The CDR3 contains 13 residues. The germline V gene encodes CDR1 SGHRS and CDR2 YFSETQ. CDR3 sequence: CASSLQGAETQYF. The CDR3 region has the DNA TGTGCCAGCAGCTTACAGGGGGCAGAGACCCAGTACTTC. Using reference TRBV5-1 and TRBJ2-5 for the parts outside the CDR3, the full variable domain is KAGVTQTPRYLIKTRGQQVTLSCSPISGHRSVSWYQQTPGQGLQFLFEYFSETQRNKGNFPGRFSGRQFSNSRSEMNVSTLELGDSALYLCASSLQGAETQYFGPGTRLLVL.

In nucleotides, the CDR3 is TGTGCCAGCAGGGGGGACAGTCGGTTCTCTGGAAACACCATATATTTT. It yields the protein CASRGDSRFSGNTIYF. This sequence joins TRBV6-1 and TRBJ1-3, with 7 bases matching TRBD1. CDR1 and CDR2 from the germline V gene are MNHNS and SASEGT. Trimming took 6 bases from V and 0 from J; bases not matched to a gene: 8. This CDR3 region has 16 residues.

This clonotype was seen at least ten times. The chain combines TRBV12-3 or TRBV12-4 with TRBJ2-7; 9 positions agree with TRBD2. J lost 0 bases, V lost 1 base, and 4 bases had no gene match. This CDR3 comprises 16 residues. This CDR3 reads CASSLVAGVPSYEQYF. The CDR3 region has the DNA TGTGCCAGCAGTTTAGTAGCGGGAGTCCCCTCCTACGAGCAGTACTTC.

The chain employs TRBV30 and TRBJ2-7, with 7 bases matching TRBD1. CDR3 length: 13 residues. Germline CDR1 reads GTSNPN; CDR2 reads SVGIG (reference sequence). Trimming cost V 4 bases and J 3 bases; bases outside gene matches: 6. CDR3 DNA sequence: TGTGCCTGGAAAGGGGGCGCAATCTACGAGCAGTACTTC. Its translation is CAWKGGAIYEQYF.